These 7 T cell receptor beta chains came from one sample sequenced in a study of T cell changes during pregnancy in multiple sclerosis (dated by TCRdb to between 2018 and 2021). Libraries were built with the immunoSEQ multiplex PCR assay. TCRdb carries this immuneACCESS record with in-frame sequences only. Its versions omit some clonotypes, under half of them owing to an unresolved V gene in the studies checked, with the rest unexplained. For this sample there are 80,000 or so clones; 94% appear just once. The top ten clones comprise approximately 0.92% of the sample. Source: peripheral blood, taken in the second trimester of pregnancy. The receptors here all came from a female donor in good health, enrolled as a control in a pregnancy study.

CDR3 loop: CASGLAGGRDTQYF. The CDR3 DNA is TGTGCCAGCGGGCTAGCGGGAGGGAGGGATACGCAGTATTTT. The V call is TRBV2, the J call TRBJ2-3, with 12 bases aligning to TRBD2. Germline V gene sequence: CDR1 SNHLY, CDR2 FYNNEI. V was pared by 8 bases and J by 6 bases, with 6 bases of the junction left unmatched. The CDR3 runs 14 residues.

The chain employs TRBV14 and TRBJ2-7, with a weak D call TRBD2 (6 bases). Trimming took 4 bases from V and 3 from J, leaving 13 bases between them. From germline, CDR1 is SGHDN and CDR2 FVKESK. CDR3 size: 14 residues. In DNA, the CDR3 is TGTGCCAGCAGCCGACTAGGCTATAACTACGAGCAGTACTTC. Amino acid sequence: CASSRLGYNYEQYF.

This chain uses TRBV18 with TRBJ2-1; possibly TRBD1 for D (5 bases). The length of the CDR3 is 15 residues. V lost 6 bases and J 4 bases, leaving 16 bases between the germline ends. The germline gives CDR1 KGHSH, CDR2 LQKENI. CDR3 DNA sequence: TGTGCCAGCTCCCTAGGACATCCTGATTACAATGAGCAGTTCTTC. Amino acids: CASSLGHPDYNEQFF.

This clone was detected once. The chain is built from TRBV27 and TRBJ2-2, with a tentative D call TRBD1 (6 bases). Trimming took off 3 bases at V and 0 bases at J, with 11 bases between the two ends. The CDR3 loop spans 16 amino acids. CDR1 is MNHEY, CDR2 SMNVEV, per germline (reference sequence). This chain's CDR3 is CASSFLGTTNTGELFF. CDR3 bases: TGTGCCAGCAGTTTTCTCGGGACAACGAACACCGGGGAGCTGTTTTTT.

The CDR3 sequence is CASSLAGQSSYNSPLHF. DNA of the CDR3: TGCGCCAGCAGCTTGGCCGGACAGAGCTCCTATAATTCACCCCTCCACTTT. The J gene is TRBJ1-6, the V gene TRBV5-1; possible D gene TRBD1, 6 bases. CDR1 and CDR2 (germline): SGHRS, YFSETQ. V was clipped by 0 bases and J by 0 bases, with 10 bases between them. This CDR3 comprises 17 residues.

The chain employs TRBV7-2 and TRBJ2-7; no clear D gene. CDR1 and CDR2 (germline): SGHTA, FQGNSA. The ends were cut back, 1 base at V and 2 bases at J, with 9 bases in the middle. The CDR3 is made up of 14 amino acids. This CDR3 reads CASSLGDLTYEQYF. CDR3 sequence (DNA): TGTGCCAGCAGCTTAGGTGACTTAACCTACGAGCAGTACTTC.

This clone occurred once. The V and J genes are TRBV2 and TRBJ2-1, with TRBD2 matching over 10 bases. V dropped 4 bases and J dropped 3; count of bases not matched to a gene: 0. The CDR3 contains 14 residues. Germline V gives CDR1 SNHLY, CDR2 FYNNEI. CDR3 nucleotides: TGTGCCAGCAGTGCTAGCGGGAGCTACAATGAGCAGTTCTTC. Translation: CASSASGSYNEQFF.